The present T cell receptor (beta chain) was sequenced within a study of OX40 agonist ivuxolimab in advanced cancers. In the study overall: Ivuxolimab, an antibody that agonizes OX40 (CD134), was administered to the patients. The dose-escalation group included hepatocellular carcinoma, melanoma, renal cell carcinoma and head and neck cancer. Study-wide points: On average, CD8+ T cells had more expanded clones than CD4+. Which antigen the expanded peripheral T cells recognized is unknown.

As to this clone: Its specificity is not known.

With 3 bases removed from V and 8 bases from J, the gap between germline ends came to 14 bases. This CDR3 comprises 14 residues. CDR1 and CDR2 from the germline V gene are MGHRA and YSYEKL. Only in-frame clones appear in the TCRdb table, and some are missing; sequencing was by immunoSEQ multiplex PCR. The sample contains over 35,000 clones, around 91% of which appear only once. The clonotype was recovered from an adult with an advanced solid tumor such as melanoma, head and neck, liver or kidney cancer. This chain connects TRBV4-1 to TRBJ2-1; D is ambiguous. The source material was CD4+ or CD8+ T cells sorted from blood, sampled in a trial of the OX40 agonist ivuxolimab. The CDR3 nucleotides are TGCGCCAGCAGCCAGCGGACCTTTGGGGATGAGCAGTTCTTC. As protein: CASSQRTFGDEQFF.